The clone carrying this T cell receptor beta chain has a handful of counts. The data stem from a study of beta chain features in type 1 diabetes. Study-level background: Over 85,000,000 sorted cells were examined across all samples.

The germline V and J ends were trimmed by 6 bases and 7 bases, with 16 bases remaining between them. This CDR3 is 13 amino acids long. Germline CDR1 reads MNHEY; CDR2 reads SMNVEV (reference sequence). Every donor had blood drawn once into heparin, roughly 110 mL on average. Expressed TCRB transcripts were sequenced, since all the RNA that had been isolated was reverse transcribed. Produced via immunoSEQ multiplex PCR; TCRdb's table is partial and in-frame only. The sample carries over 150,000 clones, roughly 8.1% recorded once. The V call is TRBV27, the J call TRBJ2-7; D is possibly TRBD1 (5 bases). The sequencing input was central memory CD4+ T cells from blood. This TCR was recovered from a man younger than 30 in good health. This CDR3 reads CASSFRVELEQYF. The CDR3 nucleotides are TGTGCCAGCAGCTTCAGGGTTGAACTTGAGCAGTACTTC.